This entry concerns a single T cell receptor (beta chain). The antigen it binds to is not known. Base qualities are not provided; no much larger clone lies one nucleotide away. One collaborating source in Seattle enrolled patients during active infection and followed them longitudinally through the course of disease. Each collaborating institution followed its own protocols to collect whole blood in K2EDTA tubes. For TCRbeta analysis, collaborators shipped samples in one of three forms: frozen whole blood, isolated PBMCs, or DNA extracted from either of those sample types. These data come from a study of blood T cell repertoires in COVID-19 (dated by TCRdb to 2019 to 2021). Notes on the research overall: Samples from collaborators originated in the United States, Italy and Spain and spanned both the acute and convalescent phases of COVID-19. Sample metadata almost always included a de-identified subject ID, COVID-19 status, age in years and sex. The samples were drawn from the first 160 participants of the ongoing ImmuneRACE study and from 1,200 or so subjects provided by 6 global collaborators. Subjects who had been exposed to COVID-19, were actively infected with it, or had recovered from it provided the deeply sampled blood TCRbeta repertoires that made up the dataset. Where available, HLA class I and class II types were obtained from metadata supplied by the sample provider rather than from assay-based typing. The prospective study material was composed of cDNA or gDNA derived from T cells, B-cell-depleted T cells, or PBMCs. The repertoires were made available in a free public database intended to serve as a resource for research on the immune response to SARS-CoV-2. Study-level results and caveats: How much clinical and demographic metadata was included differed by source and by participant, and the metadata was provided uncurated.

TCRbeta CDR3 regions were amplified from genomic DNA by means of the immunoSEQ Assay, a bias-controlled multiplex PCR. The paper's processing steps were these. Within the assay, amplification of reference gene primers was used to estimate how many nucleated cells each sample contained. To quantify the absolute abundance of each unique TCRbeta CDR3 rearrangement, sequence reads were collapsed and filtered. For each sample, productive Simpson clonality was calculated by taking the square root of Simpson's diversity index across productive rearrangements. TCRdb obtained this table from immuneACCESS and retained in-frame rearrangements with V and J assigned. These tables miss some clones; where compared with another copy, unresolved V genes account for less than half of the shortfall, and the remainder is unexplained. Clone size and the V and J calls come from that table; the DNA yielded D and trimming. The sample table lists about 130,000 clones, about four fifths of them with a count of one. Around 5% of the sample is taken by the ten largest.

The receptor was derived from a woman aged 70-85 years with COVID-19, enrolled during active disease. Sequencing used peripheral blood.

The DNA sequence is TGTGCCAGCAGTCCCGGGAGCTCCTACAATGAGCAGTTCTTC. Its translation is CASSPGSSYNEQFF. The chain joins TRBV6-5 to TRBJ2-1; TRBD2 is possibly the D segment (6 matching bases). The CDR3 has 14 amino acids, counting the end cysteine and phenylalanine. The read is trimmed to its CDR3 DNA, 42 bases read in frame from base 1. V gives up 5 bases and J gives up 0 bases, and the segment between their germline ends measures 8 bases. Sequences MNHEY (CDR1) and SVGAGI (CDR2) are obtained from the germline V gene.